The next 11 T cell receptor beta chains were all read from a single sample in a study of blood T cell repertoires in COVID-19. TCRdb's table, derived via immunoSEQ multiplex PCR, lists solely in-frame clones and lacks some. Of approximately 250,000 clones in the sample, around 89% are singletons; the top ten hold about 4%. Sequencing was done on a sample of PBMCs or T cells enriched from blood (not recorded which). Every receptor here comes from a woman aged 30 to 39 with acute COVID-19.

Written as DNA, the CDR3 is TGCGCCAGCAGCCAGGGTGACAGGGTCTATAATTCACCCCTCCACTTT. This translates into CASSQGDRVYNSPLHF. The chain recombines TRBV4-1 with TRBJ1-6; 7 bases match TRBD1. After removal of 3 bases from V and 3 bases from J, the junction contained 5 bases not matched to a gene. The CDR3 has 16 amino acids. Germline CDR1 is MGHRA and CDR2 is YSYEKL.

The chain joins TRBV19 to TRBJ2-6, with a weak D call TRBD1 (5 bases). Germline CDR1 reads LNHDA; CDR2 reads SQIVND (reference sequence). This CDR3 region has 14 residues. V lost 5 bases to trimming and J lost 1 base, with 6 bases between them. CDR3 bases: TGTGCCAGTAGTGGACAATCTGGGGCCAACGTCCTGACTTTC. Translating it yields CASSGQSGANVLTF.

V gene TRBV6-6 combines with J gene TRBJ2-7, with 9 bases aligning to TRBD2. In germline, CDR1 is MNHNY, CDR2 SVGAGI (reference sequence). CDR3 size: 15 residues. V was pared by 7 bases and J by 5 bases, with 12 bases of the junction left unmatched. Here the CDR3 reads CASIHGPSGTDEQYF. The CDR3 nucleotides are TGTGCCAGCATCCACGGCCCTAGCGGGACCGACGAGCAGTACTTC.

The V call is TRBV27, the J call TRBJ2-5, with D perhaps matching TRBD1 (7 bases). V gave up 0 bases and J gave up 5 bases, with 16 bases separating them. Germline V gene data show CDR1 as MNHEY and CDR2 as SMNVEV (reference sequence). This CDR3 region has 16 residues. The CDR3 sequence: CASSLSGGQAPETQYF. CDR3 nucleotides: TGTGCCAGCAGTTTATCGGGAGGACAGGCACCCGAGACCCAGTACTTC.

The chain recombines TRBV27 with TRBJ2-3; 11 bases fit TRBD1. CDR1 and CDR2 from the germline V gene are MNHEY and SMNVEV (reference sequence). The CDR3 length is 17 residues. The V gene end was trimmed by 3 bases and the J gene end by 4 bases; junction bases not matched to a gene: 9. The CDR3 DNA follows: TGTGCCAGCAGTTTTTTTGCGCCGGGACAGGGGGCAGATACGCAGTATTTT. This gives the protein CASSFFAPGQGADTQYF.

V gene TRBV5-1 combines with J gene TRBJ2-7; 8 bases align to TRBD2. Germline assignment: CDR1 SGHRS and CDR2 YFSETQ. V dropped 0 bases and J dropped 3; count of bases not matched to a gene: 8. The CDR3 is made up of 16 amino acids. The CDR3 spells CASSLVPGLDVYEQYF. In nucleotides, the CDR3 is TGCGCCAGCAGCTTGGTACCGGGACTAGATGTCTACGAGCAGTACTTC.

CDR3 sequence reads: CASSQGRDRDTDTQYF. The CDR3 region has the DNA TGTGCCAGCAGCCAAGGCCGGGACAGGGACACAGATACGCAGTATTTT. This chain uses TRBV3-1 (or the pseudogene TRBV3-2) with TRBJ2-3, with TRBD1 matching over 9 bases. This CDR3 has 16 amino acids. Trimming at V came to 1 base and at J to 2 bases, leaving 4 bases not matched to a gene. The germline V gene encodes CDR1 LGHDT and CDR2 YNNKEL (reference sequence).

The chain uses TRBV27 and TRBJ2-7; 11 bases line up with TRBD2. CDR1 MNHEY and CDR2 SMNVEV come from the germline V gene (reference sequence). J lost 10 bases, V lost 3 bases, and 5 bases had no gene match. The CDR3 length is 13 residues. The CDR3 region is CASSFGLAGPQYF. In DNA, the CDR3 is TGTGCCAGCAGTTTCGGACTAGCGGGCCCACAGTACTTC.

This clone was recorded once. The rearrangement links TRBV30 to TRBJ2-7, with a possible D match to TRBD1 (6 bases). Deletions cut 1 base from V and 0 bases from J, with 10 bases between. CDR3 size: 14 residues. The germline gives CDR1 GTSNPN, CDR2 SVGIG (reference sequence). The DNA of the CDR3 is TGTGCCTGGAGTGGGCAGGGGTCCTCCTACGAGCAGTACTTC. Encoded protein: CAWSGQGSSYEQYF.

The chain joins TRBV28 to TRBJ1-1, with D possibly being TRBD1 (5 bases). In germline, CDR1 is MDHEN, CDR2 SYDVKM. Deletions cut 6 bases from V and 4 bases from J, with 15 bases between. This CDR3 contains 14 residues. The CDR3 DNA reads as TGTGCCAGCAGCCCCAGGGTCCCTTTCACTGAAGCTTTCTTT. Residues: CASSPRVPFTEAFF.

The chain couples TRBV10-3 to TRBJ2-1; TRBD1 agrees at 9 bases. The V gene end was trimmed by 5 bases and the J gene end by 5 bases; junction bases not matched to a gene: 10. The CDR3 sequence is 16 residues long. The germline V gene has CDR1 ENHRY and CDR2 SYGVKD. CDR3 region: CAISPGTGNGDNEQFF. CDR3 coding DNA: TGTGCCATCAGTCCCGGGACAGGGAATGGGGACAATGAGCAGTTCTTC.